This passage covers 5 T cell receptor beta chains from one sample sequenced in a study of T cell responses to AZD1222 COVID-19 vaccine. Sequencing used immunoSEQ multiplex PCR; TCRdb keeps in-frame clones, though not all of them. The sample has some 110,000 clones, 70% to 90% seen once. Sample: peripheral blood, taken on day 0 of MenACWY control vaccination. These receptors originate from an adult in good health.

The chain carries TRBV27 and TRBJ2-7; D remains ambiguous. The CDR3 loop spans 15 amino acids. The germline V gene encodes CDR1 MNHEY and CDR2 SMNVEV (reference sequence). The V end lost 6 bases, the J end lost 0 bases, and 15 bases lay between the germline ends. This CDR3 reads CASRPGRQVSYEQYF. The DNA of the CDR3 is TGTGCCAGCAGGCCCGGACGGCAGGTCTCCTACGAGCAGTACTTC.

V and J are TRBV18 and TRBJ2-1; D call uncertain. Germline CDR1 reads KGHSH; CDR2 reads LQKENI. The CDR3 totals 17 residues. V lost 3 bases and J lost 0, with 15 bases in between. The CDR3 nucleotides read TGTGCCAGCTCACCCCCGTCCAGCTCTAGCTCCTACAATGAGCAGTTCTTC. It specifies CASSPPSSSSSYNEQFF.

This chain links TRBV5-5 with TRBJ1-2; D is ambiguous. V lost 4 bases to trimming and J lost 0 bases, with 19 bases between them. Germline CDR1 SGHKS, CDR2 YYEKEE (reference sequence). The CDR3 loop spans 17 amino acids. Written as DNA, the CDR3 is TGTGCCAGCAGCCCCCATTCGGGCAGCTCCTCTAACTATGGCTACACCTTC. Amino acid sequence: CASSPHSGSSSNYGYTF.

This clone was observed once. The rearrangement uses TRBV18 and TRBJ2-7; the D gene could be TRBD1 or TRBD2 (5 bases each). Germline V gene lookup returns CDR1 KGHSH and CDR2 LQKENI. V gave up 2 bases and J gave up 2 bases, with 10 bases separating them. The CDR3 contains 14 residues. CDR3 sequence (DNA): TGTGCCAGCTCACCAAGACCGGGACCCTACGAGCAGTACTTC. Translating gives CASSPRPGPYEQYF.

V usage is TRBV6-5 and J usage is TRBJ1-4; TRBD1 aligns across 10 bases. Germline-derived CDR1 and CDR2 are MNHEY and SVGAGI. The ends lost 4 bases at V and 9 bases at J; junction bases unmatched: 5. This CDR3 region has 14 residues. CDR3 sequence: CASSLGQGVKKLFF. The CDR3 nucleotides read TGTGCCAGCAGTTTAGGACAGGGGGTTAAAAAACTGTTTTTT.